A single sample gave rise to the 27 T cell receptor beta chains below, sequenced in a study of cytotoxic CD8 clonotypes in ibrutinib-treated CLL. Generated by immunoSEQ multiplex PCR, the TCRdb table keeps only in-frame clones and is missing some. The data contain about 40,000 clones, under 80% of them singletons. Sequences were derived from PBMCs, sampled at disease progression, from a patient treated with ibrutinib. These receptors originate from a human donor with chronic lymphocytic leukemia.

The chain has TRBV4-1 and TRBJ2-7; D is unresolved. CDR1 and CDR2 from the germline V gene are MGHRA and YSYEKL. Trimming removed 6 bases at V and 2 bases at J, with 11 bases between. This CDR3 has 13 residues. The CDR3 sequence: CASRPPAPYEQYF. In DNA, the CDR3 is TGCGCCAGCAGGCCCCCGGCACCCTACGAGCAGTACTTC.

The chain is built from TRBV18 and TRBJ2-3, with TRBD2 matching over 9 bases. There are 15 residues in the CDR3. Germline V lookup: CDR1 KGHSH, CDR2 LQKENI. Trimming at V came to 5 bases and at J to 6 bases, leaving 9 bases not matched to a gene. Here the CDR3 DNA reads TGTGCCAGCTCAGTCATAGCGGGGGCAGACGATACGCAGTATTTT. Amino acids: CASSVIAGADDTQYF.

This clone was counted a few times. The V and J genes are TRBV6-4 and TRBJ2-2; D gene uncertain. V was cut by 4 bases and J by 2 bases, with 8 bases left in between. From germline, CDR1 is MRHNA and CDR2 SNTAGT. The CDR3 totals 14 residues. CDR3 sequence reads: CASSVMANTGELFF. Here the CDR3 DNA reads TGTGCCAGCAGTGTAATGGCTAACACCGGGGAGCTGTTTTTT.

This rearrangement joins TRBV2 to TRBJ1-1; TRBD1 aligns across 8 bases. Germline V lookup: CDR1 SNHLY, CDR2 FYNNEI. There are 17 residues in the CDR3. The ends lost 2 bases at V and 5 bases at J; junction bases unmatched: 13. As DNA, the CDR3 is TGTGCCAGCAGTGAACCGGTCTTGGACAGGGTGGGGACTGAAGCTTTCTTT. The encoded protein is CASSEPVLDRVGTEAFF.

The chain has TRBV6-5 and TRBJ1-1, with 9 bases identical to TRBD1. The CDR3 loop spans 15 amino acids. Germline assignment: CDR1 MNHEY and CDR2 SVGAGI. The junction had 3 bases not matched to a gene; V was cut back by 0 bases and J by 4 bases. The CDR3 nucleotides are TGTGCCAGCAGTTACTCCGGGACAGGGACCACTGAAGCTTTCTTT. This gives the protein CASSYSGTGTTEAFF.

The chain links TRBV7-3 to TRBJ2-7; 7 bases are a match to TRBD2. There are 14 residues in the CDR3. The V segment lost 5 bases and the J segment 2 bases; nucleotides outside the gene matches: 6. The germline gives CDR1 SGHTA, CDR2 FQGTGA. CDR3 sequence (DNA): TGTGCCAGCAGCGATCTCGCGGGGGCCTACGAGCAGTACTTC. Translated, it gives CASSDLAGAYEQYF.

The chain has TRBV7-9 and TRBJ2-2; 7 bases are shared with TRBD2. V gave up 5 bases and J gave up 4 bases; unmatched junction bases: 13. The CDR3 covers 17 residues. Germline CDR1 is SEHNR and CDR2 is FQNEAQ (reference sequence). CDR3 DNA sequence: TGTGCCAGCAGCCCTACAGATTTCGGACTAGTCACCGGGGAGCTGTTTTTT. Its protein is CASSPTDFGLVTGELFF.

The V gene is TRBV2, the J gene TRBJ2-2; D not resolved. Per the germline V gene, CDR1 is SNHLY and CDR2 is FYNNEI. V lost 0 bases and J 7 bases, leaving 6 bases between the germline ends. The CDR3 runs 13 residues. The CDR3: CASSEAVVGELFF. In DNA, the CDR3 is TGTGCCAGCAGTGAAGCTGTGGTCGGGGAGCTGTTTTTT.

The chain recombines TRBV25-1 with TRBJ2-7; perhaps TRBD2 as D (6 bases). Trimming stripped 10 bases from V and 3 bases from J, with 13 bases between. The CDR3 runs to 12 residues. CDR1 and CDR2 (germline): MGHDK, SYGVNS. The CDR3 DNA follows: TGTGCCACCCGGGACTCGGGCTACGAGCAGTACTTC. Residues: CATRDSGYEQYF.

This clone was counted a single time. Other nucleotide sequences in the sample specify the same CDR3. The chain recombines TRBV5-1 with TRBJ2-1; TRBD2 matches at 12 bases. Germline values: CDR1 SGHRS, CDR2 YFSETQ. The junction had 2 bases not matched to a gene; V was cut back by 4 bases and J by 3 bases. The CDR3 is made up of 15 amino acids. CDR3 coding DNA: TGCGCCAGCAGCCCGGGACTAGCGGGCTACAATGAGCAGTTCTTC. Translating gives CASSPGLAGYNEQFF.

The rearrangement joins TRBV5-1 to TRBJ2-3; D is unclear. Germline CDR1 is SGHRS and CDR2 is YFSETQ. V was shortened by 4 bases and J by 2 bases, with 17 bases between the two germline ends. This CDR3 is 16 amino acids long. In DNA, the CDR3 is TGCGCCAGCAGCCTCGGCCCCCAAAAGGCCACAGATACGCAGTATTTT. Its translation is CASSLGPQKATDTQYF.

The chain recombines TRBV9 with TRBJ2-5, with D possibly called TRBD1 or TRBD2 (5 bases each). CDR3 length: 15 residues. The germline V gene has CDR1 SGDLS and CDR2 YYNGEE. Deletions cut 0 bases from V and 5 bases from J, with 14 bases between. CDR3 protein: CASSVGGGGAETQYF. CDR3 coding DNA: TGTGCCAGCAGCGTAGGGGGCGGAGGTGCGGAGACCCAGTACTTC.

This clone was picked up a small number of times. The germline gene is not matched at one end of the junction; a read error may be the cause. V gene TRBV7-7 combines with J gene TRBJ2-2, with D maybe TRBD2 (7 bases). The CDR3 loop spans 17 amino acids. Germline V gene sequence: CDR1 SSHAT, CDR2 FNYEAQ (reference sequence). The CDR3 loop is CASSLLAGASNTGELFF. The CDR3 nucleotides read TGTGCTAGCAGCTTACTCGCGGGGGCTTCGAACACCGGGGAGCTGTTTTTT. Full variable domain (outside the CDR3, taken from reference TRBV7-7 and TRBJ2-2): GAGVSQSPRYKVTKRGQDVTLRCDPISSHATLYWYQQALGQGPEFLTYFNYEAQPDKSGLPSDRFSAERPEGSISTLTIQRTEQRDSAMYRCASSLLAGASNTGELFFGEGSRLTVL.

The chain combines TRBV7-9 with TRBJ2-3, with no clear D. Per germline, CDR1 SEHNR and CDR2 FQNEAQ (reference sequence). V was cut by 1 base and J by 4 bases, with 3 bases left in between. The CDR3 spans 12 residues. The CDR3 nucleotides are TGTGCCAGCAGCTTAGTAGCAGATACGCAGTATTTT. Amino acid sequence: CASSLVADTQYF.

The table lists this clone with a few counts. The chain combines TRBV14 with TRBJ1-6; tentative D call: TRBD1 (6 bases). Germline CDR1 and CDR2: SGHDN and FVKESK. V shed 5 bases and J shed 8 bases, with 16 bases lying between them. The CDR3 consists of 15 residues. The CDR3 is CASSARGGIDSPLHF. The CDR3 DNA reads as TGTGCCAGCAGCGCCCGCGGGGGCATTGATTCACCCCTCCACTTT.

This clone was observed a few times. This chain connects TRBV7-9 to TRBJ2-5; 8 positions match TRBD1. The V gene's germline CDR1 is SEHNR and CDR2 FQNEAQ (reference sequence). Trimming at V came to 4 bases and at J to 7 bases, leaving 5 bases not matched to a gene. This CDR3 spans 13 amino acids. CDR3 sequence: CASSSTGATTQYF. The CDR3 bases are TGTGCCAGCAGCTCGACAGGGGCTACGACCCAGTACTTC.

This clone was picked up one time. The CDR3 DNA reads as TGCGCCAGCAAACCTCACCAGGGGGAAGGGACTATAGGCCACTCCTACGAGCAGTACTTC. Amino acids: CASKPHQGEGTIGHSYEQYF. This rearrangement joins TRBV10-2 to TRBJ2-7; D tentatively fits TRBD1 or TRBD2 (7 bases each). Trimming removed 7 bases at V and 0 bases at J, with 31 bases between. Looked up from germline, CDR1 is WSHSY and CDR2 is SAAADI. The length of the CDR3 is 20 residues.

The chain combines TRBV2 with TRBJ2-5, with D possibly matching TRBD1 (5 bases). This CDR3 contains 15 residues. V lost 6 bases, J lost 5 bases, and 19 bases lay in between. In germline, CDR1 is SNHLY, CDR2 FYNNEI. The CDR3 DNA reads as TGTGCCAGCAGAGACAAGGGCAGGGTGGGGGAGACCCAGTACTTC. Its protein is CASRDKGRVGETQYF.

The chain recombines TRBV7-3 with TRBJ2-7; 7 positions match TRBD1. The CDR3 sequence is 14 residues long. After removal of 5 bases from V and 4 bases from J, the junction contained 8 bases not matched to a gene. Germline CDR1 reads SGHTA; CDR2 reads FQGTGA. CDR3 region: CASSRTGVGYEQYF. CDR3 nucleotides: TGTGCCAGCAGCAGAACAGGGGTGGGATACGAGCAGTACTTC.

This chain's CDR3 is CASSGLGRWSGANVLTF. CDR3 nucleotide sequence: TGCGCCAGCAGCGGGCTCGGGAGATGGTCTGGGGCCAACGTCCTGACTTTC. The rearrangement joins TRBV5-1 to TRBJ2-6; tentatively, D is TRBD2 (6 bases). Deletions cut 4 bases from V and 1 base from J, with 15 bases between. CDR3 length: 17 residues. Germline V gene sequence: CDR1 SGHRS, CDR2 YFSETQ.

The gene calls are TRBV6-5 and TRBJ2-7, with D perhaps matching TRBD2 (7 bases). The ends were cut back, 4 bases at V and 4 bases at J, with 17 bases in the middle. This CDR3 region has 15 residues. The V gene's germline CDR1 is MNHEY and CDR2 SVGAGI. Written as DNA, the CDR3 is TGTGCCAGCAGTTCCCGGGGGGCCCCATTGTACGAGCAGTACTTC. This translates into CASSSRGAPLYEQYF.

The rearrangement links TRBV2 to TRBJ1-3, with a weak D call TRBD1 (6 bases). V was trimmed by 4 bases and J by 0 bases, leaving 16 bases between them. The CDR3 covers 17 residues. CDR1 is SNHLY, CDR2 FYNNEI, per germline. In DNA form, the CDR3 reads TGTGCCAGCAGTGCGGTAGGGGGTTCATCCTCTGGAAACACCATATATTTT. The encoded protein is CASSAVGGSSSGNTIYF.

The chain has TRBV5-5 and TRBJ2-4; TRBD1 aligns across 8 bases. After removal of 0 bases from V and 9 bases from J, the junction contained 5 bases not matched to a gene. The CDR3 is 14 amino acids. Germline CDR1 is SGHKS and CDR2 is YYEKEE (reference sequence). CDR3 residues: CASSLEGQALIQYF. DNA of the CDR3: TGTGCCAGCAGCTTGGAGGGACAGGCCCTCATTCAGTACTTC.

The CDR3 loop reads CASRTSGSYEQYF. The CDR3 DNA reads TGTGCCAGCCGGACTAGCGGGAGTTACGAGCAGTACTTC. This sequence joins TRBV27 and TRBJ2-7; 13 bases map to TRBD2. CDR1 is MNHEY, CDR2 SMNVEV, per germline (reference sequence). Germline trimming cut 8 bases from V and 4 bases from J; bases unmatched to any gene: 2. There are 13 residues in the CDR3.

V is TRBV7-9 and J is TRBJ1-1; TRBD1 agrees at 7 bases. The CDR3 length is 15 residues. Germline loops: CDR1 SEHNR, CDR2 FQNEAQ (reference sequence). V gave up 8 bases and J gave up 2 bases; unmatched junction bases: 11. The CDR3: CASQIRQGGNTEAFF. The CDR3 DNA is TGTGCCAGCCAAATAAGACAGGGTGGAAACACTGAAGCTTTCTTT.

The chain has TRBV10-3 and TRBJ2-7; TRBD1 aligns across 9 bases. CDR3 length: 15 residues. Looked up from germline, CDR1 is ENHRY and CDR2 is SYGVKD. V lost 0 bases, J lost 5 bases, and 5 bases stayed unmatched. The chain's CDR3 is CAISESGTGRDEQYF. CDR3 bases: TGTGCCATCAGTGAGTCGGGGACAGGGAGGGACGAGCAGTACTTC.

This chain links TRBV15 with TRBJ1-4, with 8 bases fitting TRBD1. The germline gives CDR1 LNHNV, CDR2 YYDKDF (reference sequence). The junction had 5 bases not matched to a gene; V was cut back by 4 bases and J by 7 bases. CDR3 length: 14 amino acids. CDR3 sequence reads: CATSTRTGSEKLFF. The CDR3 DNA follows: TGTGCCACCAGCACCCGGACAGGGAGTGAAAAACTGTTTTTT.